Listed below are T cell receptor beta chains from one sample, sequenced in a study of response to subunit inactivated influenza vaccine. One entry per CDR3 protein results from TCRdb running MiXCR on the RT-PCR reads. The sample lists hundreds of thousands of distinct CDR3 sequences, 11% to 15% seen once, with approximately 7.6% in the top ten. Sequences were derived from PBMCs from blood, sampled around two weeks before vaccination. The source is a man between 50 and 59 years old who received an inactivated influenza vaccine. Both conserved end residues are part of each CDR3. Each record gives: D gene, clone size, V gene, J gene, CDR3 protein, CDR3 DNA. D genes are given only for firm matches. Clone size is given for some rows only: seen once, a few or many times, or a class if the clone is expanded.

>-|-|TRBV12-3/TRBV12-4|TRBJ2-3
CASSPDTLGSTDTQYF
TGTGCCAGCAGTCCGGACACCCTTGGCAGCACAGATACGCAGTATTTT
>-|few|TRBV27|TRBJ2-2
CASSLSGPSNTGELFF
TGTGCCAGCAGCCTGTCAGGACCCTCGAACACCGGGGAGCTGTTTTTT
>-|-|TRBV18|TRBJ2-7
CASSRPEGTDEQYF
TGTGCCAGCTCACGACCTGAGGGTACCGACGAGCAGTACTTC
>-|many|TRBV4-3|TRBJ2-5
CASSQNLVETQYF
TGCGCCAGCAGCCAAAACTTAGTGGAGACCCAGTACTTC
>-|-|TRBV20-1|TRBJ2-2
CSASPEYTGELFF
TGCAGTGCTAGTCCGGAGTACACCGGGGAGCTGTTTTTT
>-|once|TRBV18|TRBJ1-2
CASSPPYVARGYGYTF
TGTGCCAGCTCACCACCCTACGTGGCCAGGGGCTATGGCTACACCTTC
>TRBD2|-|TRBV6-2/TRBV6-3|TRBJ2-1
CASSYALLAGNEQFF
TGTGCCAGCAGTTACGCCCTCCTAGCGGGAAATGAGCAGTTCTTC
>-|-|TRBV9|TRBJ2-1
CASSPTESTDEQFF
TGTGCCAGCAGCCCCACGGAGTCCACCGATGAGCAGTTCTTC
>-|few|TRBV7-7|TRBJ2-5
CASSLAGPGVEETQYF
TGTGCCAGCAGCTTAGCCGGTCCAGGGGTGGAAGAGACCCAGTACTTC
>-|many|TRBV5-1|TRBJ2-7
CASSLVSGAGSYDEQYF
TGCGCCAGCAGCTTGGTTTCGGGGGCGGGCAGCTACGACGAGCAGTACTTC
>TRBD1|-|TRBV5-6|TRBJ2-1
CASSYTLDRVRYNEQFF
TGTGCCAGCAGTTACACACTGGACAGGGTACGTTACAATGAGCAGTTCTTC
>-|few|TRBV11-2|TRBJ2-3
CASSLRGAIMPDTQYF
TGTGCCAGCAGCTTAAGGGGGGCCATTATGCCAGATACGCAGTATTTT
>-|many|TRBV12-3/TRBV12-4|TRBJ1-6
CASGPEAPLHF
TGTGCCAGCGGCCCGGAGGCACCCCTCCACTTT
>-|few|TRBV10-3|TRBJ2-3
CAIPGVEADTQYF
TGTGCCATCCCCGGGGTTGAAGCAGATACGCAGTATTTT
>TRBD1|-|TRBV20-1|TRBJ2-7
CSATTPDRGFYEQYF
TGCAGTGCGACGACCCCGGACAGGGGGTTCTACGAGCAGTACTTC
>TRBD2|-|TRBV11-2|TRBJ2-1
CASSLVGLAGNEQFF
TGTGCCAGCAGCTTAGTCGGCCTAGCGGGCAATGAGCAGTTCTTC
>-|-|TRBV29-1|TRBJ1-1
CSGVVNTEAFF
TGCAGCGGAGTAGTGAACACTGAAGCTTTCTTT
>-|many|TRBV7-8|TRBJ2-1
CASSFGTTTGEQFF
TGTGCCAGCAGCTTTGGGACCACCACCGGTGAGCAGTTCTTC
>-|many|TRBV20-1|TRBJ2-1
CSASYGYNEQFF
TGCAGTGCTAGTTACGGATACAATGAGCAGTTCTTC
>-|few|TRBV6-2/TRBV6-3|TRBJ2-5
CASSYSTWSTQETQYF
TGTGCCAGCAGTTACTCGACCTGGTCTACCCAAGAGACCCAGTACTTC
>-|-|TRBV2|TRBJ2-1
CASSERGRADGKQFF
TGTGCCAGCAGTGAAAGGGGGAGGGCCGATGGAAAGCAGTTCTTC
>-|-|TRBV4-2|TRBJ2-4
CASSQDWGRSDIQYF
TGTGCCAGCAGCCAAGATTGGGGGAGATCTGACATTCAGTACTTC
>-|-|TRBV20-1|TRBJ2-7
CSARIRGRDSYEQYF
TGCAGTGCTAGAATTCGGGGGCGGGACTCCTACGAGCAGTACTTC
>-|many|TRBV7-9|TRBJ2-7
CASTPSGAHEQYF
TGTGCCAGCACCCCTTCCGGTGCCCACGAGCAGTACTTC
>TRBD2|few|TRBV11-1|TRBJ2-7
CASRGPSPTSGGAHEQYF
TGTGCCAGCAGAGGGCCTAGCCCTACTAGCGGGGGGGCCCACGAGCAGTACTTC
>-|few|TRBV5-1|TRBJ2-7
CASSSAGEGYEQYF
TGCGCCAGCAGCTCAGCTGGGGAAGGCTACGAGCAGTACTTC
>-|many|TRBV12-3/TRBV12-4|TRBJ1-5
CASSLVPEANQPQHF
TGTGCCAGCAGTTTAGTTCCAGAGGCCAATCAGCCCCAGCATTTT
>-|once|TRBV20-1|TRBJ2-2
CSSRRGTADTGELFF
TGCAGTTCTAGACGGGGGACAGCCGACACCGGGGAGCTGTTCTTT
>-|many|TRBV5-1|TRBJ2-4
CASSLRITSGKGSAKNIQYF
TGCGCCAGCAGCTTGCGTATTACGTCCGGGAAGGGATCAGCCAAAAACATTCAGTACTTC
>TRBD2|few|TRBV7-8|TRBJ2-2
CASSLELATSGSGELFF
TGTGCCAGCAGCTTAGAATTAGCGACTAGCGGATCCGGGGAGCTGTTTTTT
>-|-|TRBV6-2/TRBV6-3|TRBJ2-3
CASSMTERTQYF
TGTGCCAGCAGTATGACAGAGAGGACGCAGTATTTT
>-|few|TRBV4-3|TRBJ2-3
CASSQVQGRQSTDTQYF
TGCGCCAGCAGCCAAGTACAGGGAAGGCAGAGCACAGATACGCAGTATTTT
>TRBD2|many|TRBV5-1|TRBJ2-1
CASSFRTSGGADEQFF
TGCGCCAGCAGCTTCCGGACTAGCGGGGGGGCCGATGAGCAGTTCTTC
>TRBD2|-|TRBV20-1|TRBJ2-7
CSASDSGRSYEQYF
TGCAGTGCTAGTGATAGCGGGAGAAGCTACGAGCAGTACTTC
>-|many|TRBV10-3|TRBJ2-3
CAISETGLDSTDTQYF
TGTGCCATCAGTGAGACCGGGTTAGACTCCACAGATACGCAGTATTTT
>-|many|TRBV5-1|TRBJ2-2
CASSGTSISNTGELFF
TGCGCCAGCAGCGGTACATCTATATCGAACACCGGGGAGCTGTTTTTT
>-|few|TRBV7-2|TRBJ2-5
CASSLGHSVYF
TGTGCCAGCAGCTTAGGCCATTCCGTGTACTTC
>TRBD1|many|TRBV27|TRBJ2-1
CASRAGQGRNNEQFF
TGTGCCAGCAGGGCGGGACAGGGGAGAAACAATGAGCAGTTCTTC
>-|-|TRBV4-2|TRBJ2-2
CASSQDRGGSGNTGELFF
TGTGCCAGCAGCCAAGATCGGGGCGGTAGCGGGAACACCGGGGAGCTGTTTTTT
>-|-|TRBV2|TRBJ2-1
CASRPGTLLGNEQFF
TGTGCCAGCAGGCCCGGGACCCTTTTAGGTAATGAGCAGTTCTTC
>-|-|TRBV18|TRBJ2-1
CASSPANNEQFF
TGTGCCAGCTCACCAGCTAACAATGAGCAGTTCTTC
>-|-|TRBV4-3|TRBJ2-2
CASSQESGRYTGELFF
TGCGCCAGCAGCCAAGAATCAGGGCGTTACACCGGGGAGCTGTTTTTT
>-|-|TRBV27|TRBJ2-3
CDSSPEWGPADTQYF
TGTGACAGCAGTCCGGAGTGGGGGCCAGCAGATACGCAGTATTTT
>TRBD1|few|TRBV9|TRBJ2-5
CASSVWETGGRETQYF
TGTGCCAGCAGCGTATGGGAGACAGGGGGCAGGGAGACCCAGTACTTC
>TRBD2|-|TRBV15|TRBJ2-2
CATSSSGRVTGELFF
TGTGCCACCAGCAGTAGCGGGAGGGTCACCGGGGAGCTGTTTTTT
>TRBD1|few|TRBV12-3/TRBV12-4|TRBJ2-4
CASSPWGQDAKNIQYF
TGTGCCAGCAGCCCTTGGGGACAGGATGCGAAAAACATTCAGTACTTC
>TRBD1|many|TRBV6-1|TRBJ1-5
CASGSTGIDQPQHF
TGTGCCAGCGGGTCGACAGGGATCGATCAGCCCCAGCATTTT